This entry describes one T cell receptor beta chain. Its binding antigen is unknown. No qualities accompany the bases; no much larger clone lies one base away. This entry comes from a study of blood T cell repertoires in COVID-19 (dated by TCRdb to the early 2020s). Context from the whole study: Samples from collaborators originated in the United States, Italy and Spain and spanned both the acute and convalescent phases of COVID-19. Samples came from the ongoing ImmuneRACE study (first 160 participants) plus 1,254 subjects from 6 global collaborators. The material from the prospective study consisted of cDNA or gDNA derived from T cells, B-cell-depleted T cells, or PBMCs. A de-identified subject ID, COVID-19 status, age in years and sex were almost always included in the sample metadata. A freely available public database, intended as a resource for researchers studying the immune response to SARS-CoV-2, is where the repertoires were released. HLA class I and class II types, where available, came from metadata supplied by the sample provider rather than from assay-based typing. The dataset comprised deeply sampled blood TCRbeta repertoires from subjects exposed to, actively infected with, or recovered from COVID-19. Summary of the overall study and its limitations: Clinical and demographic metadata were provided uncurated, with the amount varying by source and participant.

The germline V gene provides CDR1 MNHEY and CDR2 SVGAGI. V ends up 5 bases short and J 5 bases short, with an unmatched junction base count of 8. From the cysteine up to the phenylalanine, the CDR3 has a length of 15 residues. The CDR3 DNA has 45 bases and is translated from base 1. The immunoSEQ Assay, a bias-controlled multiplex PCR, was used to amplify TCRbeta CDR3 regions from genomic DNA. The authors' analysis ran thus. The number of nucleated cells in each sample was estimated from the amplification of reference gene primers within the assay. Sequence reads were collapsed and filtered to measure the absolute abundance of every unique TCRbeta CDR3 rearrangement. For each sample, productive Simpson clonality was calculated as the square root of Simpson's diversity index across productive rearrangements. Held by TCRdb, this immuneACCESS table contains in-frame sequences only and omits some clones. Under half of the omission traces to an unresolved V gene where checked; the cause of the rest is unknown. The V and J calls and the clone size are those of that table, but D and trimming were determined from the DNA. The sample includes about 140,000 clones, with 77% observed a single time. The ten most abundant clones make up roughly 9% of the sample.

The collaborating institutions used their own protocols to collect whole blood in K2EDTA tubes. For TCRbeta analysis, collaborator samples were shipped as frozen whole blood, as isolated PBMCs, or as DNA extracted from either sample type. What was sequenced was peripheral blood. The sequence was collected from a woman in her 50s with active or convalescent COVID-19. The chain is encoded by TRBV6-5 joined to TRBJ2-1, and TRBD2 matches 8 of the central bases. The CDR3 sequence is CASSRPGLGNNEQFF. The DNA sequence is as follows: TGTGCCAGCAGTAGACCGGGACTAGGGAACAATGAGCAGTTCTTC.